These T cell receptor beta chains were read from a single sample in a study of beta chain features in type 1 diabetes. TCRdb's copy holds only in-frame clones and misses some; the assay was immunoSEQ multiplex PCR. Of hundreds of thousands of clones listed, roughly 17% are singletons. Material: naive CD4+ T cells from blood. These receptors all come from a woman in her late teens or twenties in good health. Each CDR3 is given with its conserved first and last residue. Fields, in order: J gene, clone size, D gene, V gene, CDR3 length, CDR3 DNA, CDR3 protein. The D gene is left open where the match is weak. The listing skips clone size in some rows; elsewhere it reads once, few, many or a size class.

TRBJ2-2 | - | - | TRBV7-9 | 17 | TGTGCCAGCAGCTTAGCATTGGGGACCCAGAACACCGGGGAGCTGTTTTTT | CASSLALGTQNTGELFF
TRBJ2-1 | - | TRBD2 | TRBV28 | 16 | TGTGCCAGCAGCCTGGTTAGCGGGAGCGCCGGGGATGAGCAGTTCTTC | CASSLVSGSAGDEQFF
TRBJ2-6 | - | - | TRBV25-1 | 16 | TGTGCCAGCAGTGAATGGAAGGTCTCTGGGGCCAACGTCCTGACTTTC | CASSEWKVSGANVLTF
TRBJ2-1 | - | TRBD1 | TRBV18 | 17 | TGTGCCAGCTCACCACAGAGTTCCGGACAGGGGGACAATGAGCAGTTCTTC | CASSPQSSGQGDNEQFF
TRBJ1-1 | few | - | TRBV6-6 | 13 | TGTGCCAGCAGTTACTACAGGGACACTGAAGCTTTCTTT | CASSYYRDTEAFF
TRBJ2-1 | - | TRBD2 | TRBV14 | 17 | TGTGCCAGCAGCCAAGTAGGTGGACTAGCGGGTATCAATGAGCAGTTCTTC | CASSQVGGLAGINEQFF
TRBJ1-2 | few | - | TRBV2 | 14 | TGTGCCAGCAGTGGGGGACTCCGCACCTATGGCTACACCTTC | CASSGGLRTYGYTF
TRBJ1-2 | - | - | TRBV28 | 14 | TGTGCCAGCAGTCCGACGGACAGCGGTTATGGCTACACCTTC | CASSPTDSGYGYTF
TRBJ2-5 | - | - | TRBV7-2 | 15 | TGTGCCAGCAGCTTACTGCCACAGGGACAAGAGACCCAGTACTTC | CASSLLPQGQETQYF
TRBJ2-7 | few | - | TRBV4-2 | 14 | TGTGCCAGCAGCCAAGATCCCGATAGGGACGAGCAGTACTTC | CASSQDPDRDEQYF
TRBJ2-1 | few | - | TRBV19 | 16 | TGTGCCAGTAGTATAGTTAGACACGGCCGTAAGGATGAGCAGTTCTTC | CASSIVRHGRKDEQFF
TRBJ2-1 | - | TRBD2 | TRBV5-1 | 16 | TGCGCCAGCAGCGCCTCTAGCGGGAGTTTAGTCACGGTGTGGTTCTTC | CASSASSGSLVTVWFF
TRBJ2-7 | - | - | TRBV7-9 | 14 | TGTGCCAGCAGCTTAGTTGGTTCCTCCTACGAGCAGTACTTC | CASSLVGSSYEQYF
TRBJ2-1 | - | TRBD2 | TRBV18 | 16 | TGTGCCAGCTCACCCATGGTTGGCGGGAGGGGCAATGAGCAGTTCTTC | CASSPMVGGRGNEQFF
TRBJ1-2 | - | TRBD1 | TRBV5-6 | 15 | TGTGCCAGCAGCCCATGGACAGGGGGCGCCTATGGCTACACCTTC | CASSPWTGGAYGYTF